The 30 T cell receptor beta chains reported below all come from one sample, sequenced in a study of human T cells and chemical hapten exposure. The time point here: patch test 2, 6 weeks after DPC sensitization. Stated treatment: therapeutic diphenylcyclopropenone sensitization with weekly scalp DPC. TCRdb re-called the RACE reads through MiXCR, storing one row per CDR3 protein. The table lists approximately 96,000 distinct CDR3 sequences, roughly a tenth of them singletons. The starting material was whole blood, obtained in connection with sensitization to the hapten diphenylcyclopropenone (DPC). The source of these receptors is a woman aged 40-49 years with alopecia areata. Some clones in this sample may be carry-over from other donors' samples.

This clonotype was detected only a few times. J is TRBJ1-2 and V is TRBV29-1, with 9 bases matching TRBD1. The ends lost 7 bases at V and 6 bases at J; junction bases unmatched: 6. Germline V gives CDR1 SQVTM, CDR2 ANQGSEA. The CDR3 has 12 residues. The CDR3 sequence is CSAGQGKNGYTF. DNA for the CDR3: TGCAGCGCCGGACAGGGGAAGAATGGCTACACCTTC.

Ten or more counts support this clonotype. J is TRBJ2-7 and V is TRBV4-3; D gene unclear. Per the germline V gene, CDR1 is LGHNA and CDR2 is YSLEER. Trimming cost V 0 bases and J 3 bases, with 12 bases left between them. The CDR3 consists of 15 residues. The DNA for the CDR3 is TGCGCCAGCAGCCAAGATTCCAGCAACCGCTACGAGCAGTACTTC. As protein: CASSQDSSNRYEQYF.

The chain is built from TRBV11-3 and TRBJ2-2; D may be TRBD1 (6 bases). Trimming stripped 3 bases from V and 8 bases from J, with 10 bases between. Per germline, CDR1 SGHNT and CDR2 YENEEA. The CDR3 runs 13 residues. DNA for the CDR3: TGTGCCAGCAGCTTGGGTGGACAGGGGGAGCTGTTTTTT. Protein: CASSLGGQGELFF.

This clonotype was picked up a small number of times. The J gene is TRBJ2-3, the V gene TRBV27; D ambiguous. The CDR3 loop spans 15 amino acids. Between the trimmed V and J ends, which lost 5 bases and 2 bases, there was a span of 14 bases. Germline V gene sequence: CDR1 MNHEY, CDR2 SMNVEV (reference sequence). The CDR3 reads CASSPLVPLTDTQYF. The CDR3 DNA follows: TGTGCCAGCAGTCCCCTTGTACCCCTCACAGATACGCAGTATTTT.

This clonotype was counted a few times. V and J are TRBV28 and TRBJ2-7; unclear D gene. The V and J ends lost 2 bases and 2 bases respectively, with 7 bases between them. Germline loops: CDR1 MDHEN, CDR2 SYDVKM. There are 13 residues in the CDR3. In DNA form, the CDR3 reads TGTGCCAGCAGTTTAGAACAGCCCTACGAGCAGTACTTC. It specifies CASSLEQPYEQYF.

This clonotype was seen a few times. The chain has TRBV28 and TRBJ1-4; D gene unclear. Trimming took 3 bases from V and 0 from J, leaving 8 bases between them. The CDR3 contains 15 residues. CDR1 and CDR2 (germline): MDHEN, SYDVKM. Here the CDR3 DNA reads TGTGCCAGCAGTTTCCCCGAGGCAACTAATGAAAAACTGTTTTTT. Translating gives CASSFPEATNEKLFF.

At least ten counts were recorded for this clonotype. The V and J genes are TRBV5-4 and TRBJ2-7; tentatively, D is TRBD1 (5 bases). V was trimmed by 10 bases and J by 0 bases, leaving 14 bases between them. The germline V gene encodes CDR1 SGHNT and CDR2 YYREEE (reference sequence). The CDR3 extends over 13 amino acids. The CDR3 DNA reads as TGTGCCTGTCACATCCAGGGCTCCTACGAGCAGTACTTC. Amino acids: CACHIQGSYEQYF.

In its sample, this clonotype was seen many times. This chain joins TRBV7-2 and TRBJ1-3; a weak D match, TRBD1 (5 bases). Germline CDR1 is SGHTA and CDR2 is FQGNSA. This CDR3 has 17 amino acids. V was pared by 4 bases and J by 0 bases, with 16 bases between. The CDR3 DNA follows: TGTGCCAGCAGCTCCCGCCGGGGCCCCGCCTCTGGAAACACCATATATTTT. Its translation: CASSSRRGPASGNTIYF. The full variable domain, with the rest looked up from reference TRBV7-2 and TRBJ1-3, is GAGVSQSPSNKVTEKGKDVELRCDPISGHTALYWYRQSLGQGLEFLIYFQGNSAPDKSGLPSDRFSAERTGGSVSTLTIQRTQQEDSAVYLCASSSRRGPASGNTIYFGEGSWLTVV.

This clonotype was recorded at least ten times. The chain couples TRBV13 to TRBJ2-3; D is unresolved. CDR3 length equals 12 residues. Germline V CDR1 and CDR2: PRHDT, FYEKMQ (reference sequence). V dropped 1 base and J dropped 2 bases, with 1 base sitting between them. The chain's CDR3 is CASSLDTDTQYF. CDR3 in DNA: TGTGCCAGCAGCTTAGACACAGATACGCAGTATTTT. Using reference TRBV13 and TRBJ2-3 for the parts outside the CDR3, the full variable domain is AAGVIQSPRHLIKEKRETATLKCYPIPRHDTVYWYQQGPGQDPQFLISFYEKMQSDKGSIPDRFSAQQFSDYHSELNMSSLELGDSALYFCASSLDTDTQYFGPGTRLTVL.

This clonotype was found once. This chain uses TRBV19 with TRBJ2-3; possibly TRBD2 for D (6 bases). The CDR3 covers 15 residues. The V gene lost 1 base and the J gene lost 7 bases, with 15 bases spanning the gap. Germline V gives CDR1 LNHDA, CDR2 SQIVND (reference sequence). CDR3 loop: CASSIGSSDGNTQYF. The CDR3 bases are TGTGCCAGTAGTATAGGGTCTAGCGATGGAAATACGCAGTATTTT.

This clonotype turned up a few times. At one end the junction does not follow the germline gene, possibly because of a read error. The chain recombines TRBV29-1 with TRBJ1-1, with D hard to call. This CDR3 has 11 amino acids. CDR1 and CDR2 from the germline V gene are SQVTM and ANQGSEA. The CDR3 loop is CSVRENAEAFF. CDR3 nucleotides: TGCAGCGTTCGGGAGAACGCTGAAGCTTTCTTT.

The rearrangement links TRBV12-3 or TRBV12-4 to TRBJ1-1; 9 bases fit TRBD1. Trimming took 7 bases from V and 3 from J; bases not matched to a gene: 9. This CDR3 contains 15 residues. CDR3 DNA sequence: TGTGCCAGCATAGAACAGGGGGCGTTGTACACTGAAGCTTTCTTT. Encoded protein: CASIEQGALYTEAFF.

V usage is TRBV6-1 and J usage is TRBJ1-3; D call uncertain. The V and J ends lost 6 bases and 0 bases respectively, with 9 bases between them. Germline V gene sequence: CDR1 MNHNS, CDR2 SASEGT. This CDR3 is 14 amino acids long. This CDR3 is CASRDGSSGNTIYF. In DNA, the CDR3 is TGTGCCAGCAGGGACGGAAGCTCTGGAAACACCATATATTTT.

This clonotype has just a few counts. The chain is built from TRBV7-3 and TRBJ2-7; D is perhaps TRBD2 (6 bases). Germline V gene data show CDR1 as SGHTA and CDR2 as FQGTGA. The CDR3 contains 12 residues. Trimming removed 3 bases from V and 7 bases from J, with 10 bases in between. The CDR3: CASSFRAGEQYF. DNA of the CDR3: TGTGCCAGCAGCTTTAGGGCGGGAGAGCAGTACTTC.

In its sample, this clonotype was seen many times. V and J are TRBV7-3 and TRBJ1-5, with a possible D match to TRBD1 (6 bases). The CDR3 runs to 13 residues. The germline gives CDR1 SGHTA, CDR2 FQGTGA. Trimming took off 5 bases at V and 4 bases at J, with 9 bases between the two ends. DNA for the CDR3: TGTGCCAGCAGCCTAGGACAGAATCAGCCCCAGCATTTT. Translation gives CASSLGQNQPQHF. The full variable domain, with the rest looked up from reference TRBV7-3 and TRBJ1-5, is GAGVSQTPSNKVTEKGKYVELRCDPISGHTALYWYRQSLGQGPEFLIYFQGTGAADDSGLPNDRFFAVRPEGSVSTLKIQRTERGDSAVYLCASSLGQNQPQHFGDGTRLSIL.

The chain uses TRBV20-1 and TRBJ1-2; maybe TRBD1 (5 bases). This CDR3 is 13 amino acids long. Germline loops: CDR1 DFQATT, CDR2 SNEGSKA (reference sequence). With 4 bases removed from V and 0 bases from J, the gap between germline ends came to 9 bases. The CDR3 DNA reads as TGCAGTGCTAAAAGACAGACTAACTATGGCTACACCTTC. This translates into CSAKRQTNYGYTF.

This clonotype was seen many times. The chain links TRBV7-6 to TRBJ2-7, with TRBD2 as a possible D gene (6 bases). This CDR3 contains 13 residues. The V gene lost 10 bases and the J gene lost 2 bases, with 15 bases spanning the gap. From germline, CDR1 is SGHVS and CDR2 FNYEAQ. CDR3 loop: CATGPSATYEQYF. In DNA, the CDR3 is TGTGCCACCGGTCCTAGCGCGACCTACGAGCAGTACTTC.

This clonotype was picked up many times. J is TRBJ1-1 and V is TRBV6-5; the D is unclear. The CDR3 extends over 13 amino acids. Trimming stripped 2 bases from V and 1 base from J, with 5 bases between. Germline V gene lookup returns CDR1 MNHEY and CDR2 SVGAGI. CDR3 nucleotide sequence: TGTGCCAGCAGTTACGCAGGGAACACTGAAGCTTTCTTT. As protein: CASSYAGNTEAFF.

This clonotype was picked up many times. The chain combines TRBV20-1 with TRBJ2-7; 8 bases map to TRBD2. This CDR3 contains 12 residues. V lost 6 bases and J lost 5; bases outside the gene matches: 6. The V gene's germline CDR1 is DFQATT and CDR2 SNEGSKA (reference sequence). This CDR3 reads CSAKGLVHEQYF. The CDR3 DNA follows: TGCAGTGCCAAGGGACTAGTCCACGAGCAGTACTTC.

The gene calls are TRBV5-4 and TRBJ2-1, with 11 bases fitting TRBD1. The V gene end was trimmed by 4 bases and the J gene end by 4 bases; junction bases not matched to a gene: 7. CDR1 and CDR2 (germline): SGHNT, YYREEE (reference sequence). The CDR3 runs to 16 residues. CDR3 loop: CASSRTGTGGYNEQFF. The CDR3 nucleotides read TGTGCCAGCAGCCGTACCGGGACAGGGGGGTACAATGAGCAGTTCTTC.

CDR3 amino acids: CASSLDKDTQYF. The CDR3 DNA reads TGTGCCAGCAGTCTCGATAAGGATACGCAGTATTTT. This chain connects TRBV11-2 to TRBJ2-3; no clear D. Germline lookup yields CDR1 SGHAT and CDR2 FQNNGV. The CDR3 loop spans 12 amino acids. The V and J ends lost 6 bases and 6 bases respectively, with 10 bases between them.

The sample holds many counts of this clonotype. The CDR3 DNA reads as TGTGCCTGGAGTGGAGACAGGGGGCACGGAAACACCATATATTTT. Its protein is CAWSGDRGHGNTIYF. The chain is built from TRBV30 and TRBJ1-3; TRBD1 matches 10 bases. Trimming cost V 1 base and J 4 bases; bases outside gene matches: 4. This CDR3 has 15 amino acids. CDR1 and CDR2 from the germline V gene are GTSNPN and SVGIG (reference sequence).

This clonotype occurred many times. This sequence joins TRBV7-2 and TRBJ1-2; 7 nucleotides line up with TRBD1. The CDR3 is 17 amino acids. Germline loops: CDR1 SGHTA, CDR2 FQGNSA. With 0 bases clipped from V and 7 bases from J, the junction kept 14 bases outside the gene matches. The CDR3 loop is CASSLAPYRGLSAGYTF. CDR3 DNA sequence: TGTGCCAGCAGCTTAGCCCCATACAGGGGACTTAGCGCTGGCTACACCTTC.

This rearrangement joins TRBV6-6 to TRBJ1-6; D is unclear. The V end lost 6 bases, the J end lost 10 bases, and 7 bases lay between the germline ends. Germline CDR1 is MNHNY and CDR2 is SVGAGI (reference sequence). CDR3 size: 11 residues. The CDR3 DNA sequence: TGTGCCAGCAGGACTGCGTCACCCCTCCACTTT. It codes for CASRTASPLHF.

This clonotype was found many times. This chain uses TRBV6-2 or TRBV6-3 with TRBJ1-5; D unresolved. Germline-derived CDR1 and CDR2 are MNHEY and SVGEGT. V lost 6 bases and J lost 1, with 10 bases in between. There are 14 residues in the CDR3. Written as DNA, the CDR3 is TGTGCCAGCAGACAACCACGGAGCAATCAGCCCCAGCATTTT. It specifies CASRQPRSNQPQHF.

This clonotype came up many times. The rearrangement uses TRBV20-1 and TRBJ2-1; 10 nucleotides line up with TRBD2. V trimming: 3 bases; J trimming: 0 bases; junction bases outside the gene matches: 14. This CDR3 is 19 amino acids long. Germline lookup yields CDR1 DFQATT and CDR2 SNEGSKA (reference sequence). The CDR3, as DNA: TGCAGTGCTAGGGGTTCGGGTCTAGCGGGAGTAAGCTCCTACAATGAGCAGTTCTTC. This sequence encodes CSARGSGLAGVSSYNEQFF.

This chain joins TRBV2 and TRBJ2-7; TRBD2 matches 14 bases. Germline V CDR1 and CDR2: SNHLY, FYNNEI. This CDR3 has 13 amino acids. Trimming at V came to 9 bases and at J to 4 bases, leaving 2 bases not matched to a gene. The CDR3 sequence is CASGTSGSYEQYF. DNA of the CDR3: TGTGCCAGTGGGACTAGCGGGAGTTACGAGCAGTACTTC.

This clonotype was seen only a few times. The chain joins TRBV7-2 to TRBJ1-2, with 9 nucleotides matching TRBD1. The ends lost 5 bases at V and 4 bases at J; junction bases unmatched: 11. This CDR3 comprises 16 residues. Germline CDR1 is SGHTA and CDR2 is FQGNSA. The CDR3 sequence is CASSPGGTGLAYGYTF. In nucleotides, the CDR3 is TGTGCCAGCAGCCCAGGAGGGACAGGGCTCGCCTATGGCTACACCTTC.

This clonotype was observed a few times. The rearrangement uses TRBV28 and TRBJ1-2; 7 bases line up with TRBD1. The trim removed 2 bases at V and 4 bases at J, leaving 10 bases unmatched. CDR3 size: 16 residues. CDR1 MDHEN and CDR2 SYDVKM come from the germline V gene. CDR3 amino acids: CASSLPTGFGLYGYTF. The CDR3 nucleotides are TGTGCCAGCAGTTTACCGACAGGGTTCGGACTCTATGGCTACACCTTC.

This clonotype came up many times. The rearrangement links TRBV10-3 to TRBJ2-5; 11 bases are shared with TRBD2. Trimming cost V 6 bases and J 1 base; bases outside gene matches: 1. The CDR3 consists of 14 residues. Per the germline V gene, CDR1 is ENHRY and CDR2 is SYGVKD. CDR3: CAIRGTSGQETQYF. DNA of the CDR3: TGTGCCATCAGGGGGACTAGCGGCCAAGAGACCCAGTACTTC.